The rows below give T cell receptor beta chains drawn from one sample of a study of T-cell memory formation after mild COVID-19. TCRdb used MiXCR to reprocess the 5' RACE reads, holding one entry per CDR3 protein. The profile shows 470,000 or so distinct CDR3 sequences, around 18% of them singletons. The specimen was PBMCs or a T cell subset sorted from them (not recorded which). These receptors were obtained from an adult woman who had mild COVID-19 (a few samples of this study predate the infection). Cell type and time point are not known. Each CDR3 is given with its conserved first and last residue. A D gene is named only where the DNA matches it firmly. Clone size appears in some rows only: once, few, many, or a class for an expanded clone.

abundance: NA; d_gene: TRBD1; v_gene: TRBV6-5; j_gene: TRBJ1-5; CDR3nt: TGTGCCAGCAGTCCGACTTACCGGGACAGACAACATTTT; CDR3aa: CASSPTYRDRQHF
abundance: NA; d_gene: NA; v_gene: TRBV12-3/TRBV12-4; j_gene: TRBJ1-1; CDR3nt: TGTGCCAGCAGTTTATACCCAGGCGAGGCTTTCTTT; CDR3aa: CASSLYPGEAFF
abundance: NA; d_gene: TRBD2; v_gene: TRBV6-5; j_gene: TRBJ2-3; CDR3nt: TGTGCCAGCAGTTACTCGGGGACTAGCGGGAGGGCACAGGGTACGCAGTATTTT; CDR3aa: CASSYSGTSGRAQGTQYF
abundance: few; d_gene: NA; v_gene: TRBV19; j_gene: TRBJ2-1; CDR3nt: TGTGCCAGTAGTATAAGTAGTAGCGCGGGGAATGAGCAGTTCTTC; CDR3aa: CASSISSSAGNEQFF
abundance: few; d_gene: NA; v_gene: TRBV6-2/TRBV6-3; j_gene: TRBJ2-4; CDR3nt: TGTGCCAGCAGTTACAGTCTATTTTTAGCGAGGAACATTCAGTACTTC; CDR3aa: CASSYSLFLARNIQYF
abundance: NA; d_gene: TRBD1; v_gene: TRBV24-1; j_gene: TRBJ2-3; CDR3nt: TGTGCCACCAGTGAGCGTTGTGACAGGGTGGTCACAGATACGCAGTATTTT; CDR3aa: CATSERCDRVVTDTQYF
abundance: NA; d_gene: NA; v_gene: TRBV7-2; j_gene: TRBJ1-2; CDR3nt: TGTGCCAGCAGCTTAACGGACGGCGATAACTATGGCTACACCTTC; CDR3aa: CASSLTDGDNYGYTF
abundance: NA; d_gene: NA; v_gene: TRBV12-3/TRBV12-4; j_gene: TRBJ2-7; CDR3nt: TGTGCCAGCAAGGGGGTGACCTACGAGCAGTACTTC; CDR3aa: CASKGVTYEQYF
abundance: NA; d_gene: NA; v_gene: TRBV4-1; j_gene: TRBJ2-1; CDR3nt: TGCGCCAGCAGCCCTGGGGGGGCCGCCCACGACAATGAGCAGTTCTTC; CDR3aa: CASSPGGAAHDNEQFF
abundance: NA; d_gene: NA; v_gene: TRBV19; j_gene: TRBJ1-6; CDR3nt: TGTGCCAGTAGTGCTACGGGCAGCACGAATTCACCCCTCCACTTT; CDR3aa: CASSATGSTNSPLHF